These 23 T cell receptor beta chains came from one sample sequenced in a study of cytomegalovirus exposure and HLA in healthy donors. The PCR was carried out with 60 Vbeta primers and 13 Jbeta primers. The method was immunoSEQ multiplex PCR; TCRdb's version includes in-frame clones alone and lacks a portion of them. The data show approximately 170,000 clones, approximately 70% seen once. The sample consisted of PBMCs. Source of these receptors: a middle-aged woman in good health and CMV-seropositive.

The chain carries TRBV7-2 and TRBJ2-7, with D possibly being TRBD2 (5 bases). CDR3 size: 14 residues. Deletions cut 2 bases from V and 0 bases from J, with 8 bases between. From germline, CDR1 is SGHTA and CDR2 FQGNSA. CDR3 DNA sequence: TGTGCCAGCAGCTTAAGCGGCTACTCCTACGAGCAGTACTTC. Translating it yields CASSLSGYSYEQYF.

The V gene is TRBV2, the J gene TRBJ1-1; the D gene is possibly TRBD1 (5 bases). Per germline, CDR1 SNHLY and CDR2 FYNNEI. Trimming stripped 6 bases from V and 3 bases from J, with 17 bases between. There are 15 residues in the CDR3. CDR3 residues: CASRARETTDTEAFF. DNA of the CDR3: TGTGCCAGCAGGGCCAGGGAAACGACAGACACTGAAGCTTTCTTT.

The J gene is TRBJ1-1, the V gene TRBV28; TRBD1 aligns across 10 bases. Germline CDR1 and CDR2: MDHEN and SYDVKM. CDR3 length equals 14 residues. Germline trimming cut 10 bases from V and 5 bases from J; bases unmatched to any gene: 10. The CDR3 spells CATLGQGGITEAFF. CDR3 coding DNA: TGTGCCACCCTAGGACAGGGGGGAATAACTGAAGCTTTCTTT.

This chain uses TRBV5-1 with TRBJ1-1, with D perhaps TRBD1 (5 bases). The germline CDR1 and CDR2 sequences are SGHRS and YFSETQ. V was shortened by 3 bases and J by 5 bases, with 14 bases between the two germline ends. This CDR3 is 14 amino acids long. The CDR3 region has the DNA TGCGCCAGCAGCTCCTCAGGGTTCGGGACTGAAGCTTTCTTT. It codes for CASSSSGFGTEAFF.

The chain carries TRBV27 and TRBJ2-2, with 11 bases lining up with TRBD1. The CDR3 runs to 15 residues. Trimming removed 2 bases from V and 7 bases from J; junction bases left unmatched: 3. Germline V lookup: CDR1 MNHEY, CDR2 SMNVEV (reference sequence). The chain's CDR3 is CASSLGTGGNGELFF. The CDR3 DNA reads as TGTGCCAGCAGTTTAGGGACAGGGGGAAACGGGGAGCTGTTTTTT.

The count of this clone is one. The J gene is TRBJ1-2, the V gene TRBV18, with a possible D match to TRBD1 (5 bases). The CDR3 totals 12 residues. V dropped 4 bases and J dropped 4 bases, with 7 bases sitting between them. Germline V gives CDR1 KGHSH, CDR2 LQKENI. The CDR3, as DNA: TGTGCCAGCTCACAGGACATCTATGGCTACACCTTC. Its translation is CASSQDIYGYTF. Variable domain in full (rest from reference TRBV18 and TRBJ1-2): NAGVMQNPRHLVRRRGQEARLRCSPMKGHSHVYWYRQLPEEGLKFMVYLQKENIIDESGMPKERFSAEFPKEGPSILRIQQVVRGDSAAYFCASSQDIYGYTFGSGTRLTVV.

The table lists this clone with a count of one. Other DNA variants within this sample encode the same CDR3. The rearrangement uses TRBV9 and TRBJ2-2; D unresolved. The CDR3 extends over 15 amino acids. V shed 0 bases and J shed 0 bases, with 6 bases lying between them. Germline lookup yields CDR1 SGDLS and CDR2 YYNGEE. The CDR3 coding sequence is TGTGCCAGCAGCGTAGGCACAACGAACACCGGGGAGCTGTTTTTT. It yields the protein CASSVGTTNTGELFF. Based on the CDR3 plus reference TRBV9 and TRBJ2-2, the full variable domain is DSGVTQTPKHLITATGQRVTLRCSPRSGDLSVYWYQQSLDQGLQFLIQYYNGEERAKGNILERFSAQQFPDLHSELNLSSLELGDSALYFCASSVGTTNTGELFFGEGSRLTVL.

This clone was recorded a few times. The chain carries TRBV19 and TRBJ2-5; 8 nucleotides agree with TRBD1. With V trimmed by 3 bases and J by 3 bases, 3 bases remained unmatched. The CDR3 extends over 14 amino acids. Germline CDR1 and CDR2: LNHDA and SQIVND (reference sequence). The CDR3 loop is CASSIRTGKETQYF. The CDR3 DNA is TGTGCCAGTAGTATTCGGACAGGGAAAGAGACCCAGTACTTC.

Remarks on this clone: One junction end does not reproduce the germline sequence, and a read error may be involved. The chain is built from TRBV12-5 and TRBJ1-2; D is unresolved. The germline V gene encodes CDR1 LGHNT and CDR2 FRNRAP. The CDR3 covers 14 residues. CDR3 bases: TGTGCTAGTGGTTTGGACGGGTCTAACTATGGCTACCCCTTC. Translating gives CASGLDGSNYGYPF.

This clone occurred once. The rearrangement uses TRBV4-3 and TRBJ2-5; the match to TRBD2 covers 9 bases. The tail of the sequence fits TRBJ2-7 better, so the J call may be wrong. CDR1 and CDR2 from the germline V gene are LGHNA and YSLEER. There are 17 residues in the CDR3. The CDR3 region is CASSPYGAGGSSYEQYF. In nucleotides, the CDR3 is TGCGCCAGCAGCCCCTACGGAGCGGGAGGCTCATCCTACGAGCAGTACTTC.

This clone was seen just once. V usage is TRBV7-6 and J usage is TRBJ1-1, with D possibly matching TRBD1 (5 bases). The germline V and J ends were trimmed by 1 base and 3 bases, with 9 bases remaining between them. Per the germline V gene, CDR1 is SGHVS and CDR2 is FNYEAQ. This CDR3 has 14 amino acids. The CDR3 bases are TGTGCCAGCAGCTTAGGGGGGAGGCACACTGAAGCTTTCTTT. This sequence encodes CASSLGGRHTEAFF.

The chain has TRBV4-3 and TRBJ2-3, with 10 bases matching TRBD2. The length of the CDR3 is 18 residues. CDR1 and CDR2 (germline): LGHNA, YSLEER. Trimming removed 2 bases from V and 10 bases from J; junction bases left unmatched: 18. CDR3 region: CASSQSSPLAGLGFAQYF. The CDR3 DNA sequence: TGCGCCAGCAGCCAAAGCAGCCCACTAGCGGGACTAGGATTTGCGCAGTATTTT.

The rearrangement joins TRBV10-1 to TRBJ2-7; D unclear. Looked up from germline, CDR1 is WNHNN and CDR2 is SYGVQD (reference sequence). Trimming pared 9 bases from V and 7 bases from J, leaving 22 bases between. The CDR3 runs 14 residues. The CDR3 DNA reads TGCGCCAGGTCCACTCGATCTACTACTCGTGAGCAGTACTTC. It is translated as CARSTRSTTREQYF.

The chain links TRBV5-1 to TRBJ1-2, with unresolved D. CDR3 length: 14 amino acids. Trimming shortened V by 2 bases and J by 3 bases, and 11 bases separated the two germline ends. Germline V gene data show CDR1 as SGHRS and CDR2 as YFSETQ. CDR3 sequence (DNA): TGCGCCAGCAGCTTAGGCGGGCAGGACTATGGCTACACCTTC. The encoded protein is CASSLGGQDYGYTF.

The chain joins TRBV10-3 to TRBJ1-5; D gene uncertain. This CDR3 has 12 amino acids. The germline CDR1 and CDR2 sequences are ENHRY and SYGVKD. Trimming removed 4 bases at V and 5 bases at J, with 6 bases between. The CDR3 nucleotides read TGTGCCATCAGTGGGTCCGATCAGCCCCAGCATTTT. Protein: CAISGSDQPQHF.

CDR3 loop: CASSPGGPNGYTF. Here the CDR3 DNA reads TGTGCCAGCTCACCGGGGGGGCCCAATGGCTACACCTTC. This chain links TRBV18 with TRBJ1-2; maybe TRBD1 (6 bases). The V and J ends lost 3 bases and 6 bases respectively, with 11 bases between them. Germline CDR1 reads KGHSH; CDR2 reads LQKENI. This CDR3 region has 13 residues.

This clone was counted between two and nine times. The rearrangement joins TRBV7-8 to TRBJ2-3, with a weak D call TRBD2 (6 bases). V lost 3 bases, J lost 0 bases, and 16 bases lay in between. This CDR3 spans 17 amino acids. Germline loops: CDR1 SGHVS, CDR2 FQNEAQ. In DNA, the CDR3 is TGTGCCAGCAGCTTTGTCGGAGGGGCTCGTAGCACAGATACGCAGTATTTT. Protein product: CASSFVGGARSTDTQYF.

The chain recombines TRBV28 with TRBJ1-2, with D maybe TRBD1 (6 bases). The germline V gene encodes CDR1 MDHEN and CDR2 SYDVKM. CDR3 length: 13 amino acids. Trimming took 8 bases from V and 6 from J, leaving 16 bases between them. The CDR3 nucleotides read TGTGCCAGCTCACTGGGGGGGGCCGATGGCTACACCTTC. Residues: CASSLGGADGYTF.

This clone was observed a few times. V is TRBV6-5 and J is TRBJ1-4; no clear D. V gave up 6 bases and J gave up 6 bases, with 20 bases separating them. From germline, CDR1 is MNHEY and CDR2 SVGAGI. This CDR3 spans 16 amino acids. CDR3 in amino acids: CASSYLKRRSDEKLFF. The CDR3, as DNA: TGTGCCAGCAGCTACCTAAAACGGAGATCAGATGAAAAACTGTTTTTT.

This chain uses TRBV6-5 with TRBJ2-5; possibly TRBD2 for D (5 bases). Germline values: CDR1 MNHEY, CDR2 SVGAGI. The CDR3 extends over 14 amino acids. The V and J ends lost 6 bases and 5 bases respectively, with 16 bases between them. The CDR3 is CASRPPGSGETQYF. For the CDR3, the DNA is TGTGCCAGCAGACCACCGGGAAGTGGGGAGACCCAGTACTTC.

CDR3 protein: CASSERRAPDTQYF. The CDR3 DNA follows: TGTGCCAGCAGTGAACGCAGGGCCCCGGATACGCAGTATTTT. The chain employs TRBV2 and TRBJ2-3; perhaps TRBD1 as D (5 bases). Germline assignment: CDR1 SNHLY and CDR2 FYNNEI. Trimming shortened V by 2 bases and J by 6 bases, and 12 bases separated the two germline ends. The CDR3 totals 14 residues.

This chain joins TRBV7-4 and TRBJ1-1; D perhaps matches TRBD1 (5 bases). Per the germline V gene, CDR1 is SGHVT and CDR2 is SQSDAQ. Trimming took 10 bases from V and 11 from J, leaving 11 bases between them. The CDR3 has 9 amino acids. CDR3: CANEGVAFF. In DNA form, the CDR3 reads TGTGCCAATGAAGGGGTTGCTTTCTTT.

In regard to this clone: Other DNA sequences of this sample code for an identical CDR3. The chain couples TRBV10-3 to TRBJ1-2; D is undetermined. From germline, CDR1 is ENHRY and CDR2 SYGVKD. Trimming pared 0 bases from V and 4 bases from J, leaving 6 bases between. The CDR3 covers 13 residues. The CDR3 region is CAISESQVYGYTF. The CDR3 bases are TGTGCCATCAGTGAGTCCCAGGTCTATGGCTACACCTTC.